The T cell receptor (beta chain) described here comes from a study of T-cell memory formation after mild COVID-19. Study information: Most TCR clusters belonged to a single donor.

Germline assignment: CDR1 LNHDA and CDR2 SQIVND (reference sequence). CDR3 length equals 15 residues. Unmatched junction bases numbered 12, after V lost 11 bases and J lost 2 bases. TCRdb recomputed calls from the 5' RACE reads with MiXCR, one row per CDR3 protein. The sample carries 550,000 to 700,000 distinct CDR3 sequences, approximately 18% recorded once. This clonotype occurred a few times. This receptor was taken from an adult woman who had mild COVID-19 (a few samples of this study predate the infection). Cell type and time point are not known. The chain has TRBV19 and TRBJ2-3; 8 bases map to TRBD2. Source material: PBMCs or a T cell subset sorted from them (not recorded which). The CDR3 sequence is CASAVRGGITDTQYF. DNA of the CDR3: TGTGCCTCAGCTGTTCGGGGGGGGATCACAGATACGCAGTATTTT.